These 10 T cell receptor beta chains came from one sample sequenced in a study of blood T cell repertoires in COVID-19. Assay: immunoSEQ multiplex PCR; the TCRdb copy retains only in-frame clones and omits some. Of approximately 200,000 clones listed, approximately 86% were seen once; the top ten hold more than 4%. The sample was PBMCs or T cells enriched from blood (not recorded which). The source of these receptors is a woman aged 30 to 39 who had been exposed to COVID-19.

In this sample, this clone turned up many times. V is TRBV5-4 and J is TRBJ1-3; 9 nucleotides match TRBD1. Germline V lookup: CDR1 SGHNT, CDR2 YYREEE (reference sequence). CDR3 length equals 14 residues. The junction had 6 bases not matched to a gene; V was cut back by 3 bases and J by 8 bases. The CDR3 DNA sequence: TGTGCCAGCAGCTGGGACAGGGTGTTGGACACCATATATTTT. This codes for CASSWDRVLDTIYF.

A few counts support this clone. CDR3 residues: CSASRDRGRYGYTF. The CDR3 bases are TGCAGCGCTAGCCGGGACAGGGGGCGTTATGGCTACACCTTC. V gene TRBV29-1 combines with J gene TRBJ1-2; 12 bases align to TRBD1. Germline CDR1 is SQVTM and CDR2 is ANQGSEA. Unmatched junction bases numbered 8, after V lost 7 bases and J lost 5 bases. The CDR3 runs 14 residues.

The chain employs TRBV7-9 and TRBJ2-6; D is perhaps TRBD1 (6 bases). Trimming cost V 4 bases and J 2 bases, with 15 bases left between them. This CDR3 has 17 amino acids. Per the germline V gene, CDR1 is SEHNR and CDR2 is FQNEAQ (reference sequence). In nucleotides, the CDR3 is TGTGCCAGCAGCTCGACAGGCTCGGTAGCTGGGGCCAACGTCCTGACTTTC. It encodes CASSSTGSVAGANVLTF.

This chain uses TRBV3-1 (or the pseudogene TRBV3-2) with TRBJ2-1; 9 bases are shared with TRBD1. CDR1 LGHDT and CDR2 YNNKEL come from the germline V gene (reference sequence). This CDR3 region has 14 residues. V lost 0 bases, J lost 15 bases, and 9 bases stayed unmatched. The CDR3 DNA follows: TGTGCCAGCAGCCAAGACCCCGGGACAGGGATTTCGTTCTTC. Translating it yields CASSQDPGTGISFF.

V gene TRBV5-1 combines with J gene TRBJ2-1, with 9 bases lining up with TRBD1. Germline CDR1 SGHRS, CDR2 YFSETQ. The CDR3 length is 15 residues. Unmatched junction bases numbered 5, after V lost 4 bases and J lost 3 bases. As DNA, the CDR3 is TGCGCCAGCAGCCCCCGGGACAGGGACTACAATGAGCAGTTCTTC. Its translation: CASSPRDRDYNEQFF.

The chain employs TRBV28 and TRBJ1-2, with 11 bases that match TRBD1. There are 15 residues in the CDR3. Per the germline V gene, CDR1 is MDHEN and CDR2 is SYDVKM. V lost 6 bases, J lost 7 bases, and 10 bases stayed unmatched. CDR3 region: CASRRPGQGGSGYTF. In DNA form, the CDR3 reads TGTGCCAGCAGGCGTCCGGGACAGGGGGGCAGTGGCTACACCTTC.

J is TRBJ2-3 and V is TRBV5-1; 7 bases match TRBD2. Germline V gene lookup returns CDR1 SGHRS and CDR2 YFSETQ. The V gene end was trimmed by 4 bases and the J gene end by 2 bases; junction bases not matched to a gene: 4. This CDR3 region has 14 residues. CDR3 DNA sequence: TGCGCCAGCAGCCCCGGGGGGTCCACAGATACGCAGTATTTT. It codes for CASSPGGSTDTQYF.

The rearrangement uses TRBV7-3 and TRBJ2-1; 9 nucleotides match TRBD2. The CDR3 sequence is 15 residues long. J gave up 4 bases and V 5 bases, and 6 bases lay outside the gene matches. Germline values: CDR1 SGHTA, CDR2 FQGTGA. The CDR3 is CASSIGLASYNEQFF. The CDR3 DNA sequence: TGTGCCAGCAGCATCGGACTAGCGAGTTACAATGAGCAGTTCTTC. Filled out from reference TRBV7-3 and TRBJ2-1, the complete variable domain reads GAGVSQTPSNKVTEKGKYVELRCDPISGHTALYWYRQSLGQGPEFLIYFQGTGAADDSGLPNDRFFAVRPEGSVSTLKIQRTERGDSAVYLCASSIGLASYNEQFFGPGTRLTVL.

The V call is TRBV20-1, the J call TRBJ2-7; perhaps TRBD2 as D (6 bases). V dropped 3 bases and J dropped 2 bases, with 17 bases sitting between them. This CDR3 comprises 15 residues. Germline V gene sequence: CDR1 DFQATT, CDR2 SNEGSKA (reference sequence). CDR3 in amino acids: CSASVMGLQTYEQYF. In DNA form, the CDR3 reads TGCAGTGCTAGTGTTATGGGACTTCAAACCTACGAGCAGTACTTC.

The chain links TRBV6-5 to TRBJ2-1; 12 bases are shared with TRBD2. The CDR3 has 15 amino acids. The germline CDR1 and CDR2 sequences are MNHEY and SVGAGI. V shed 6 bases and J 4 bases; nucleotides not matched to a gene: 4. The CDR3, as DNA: TGTGCCAGCAGGGCCGGGACTAGCGGGTACAATGAGCAGTTCTTC. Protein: CASRAGTSGYNEQFF.